These 11 T cell receptor beta chains came from one sample sequenced in a study of blood T cell repertoires in COVID-19. The assay was immunoSEQ multiplex PCR, and TCRdb's table has in-frame clones only and misses some. The table has about 240,000 clones, approximately 90% seen once. The sequencing sample was made of PBMCs or T cells enriched from blood (not recorded which). These receptor sequences come from a woman aged 30 to 39 who had recovered from COVID-19.

The chain recombines TRBV20-1 with TRBJ2-5; no clear D gene. The CDR3 spans 11 residues. Germline V gene data show CDR1 as DFQATT and CDR2 as SNEGSKA (reference sequence). With 3 bases removed from V and 5 bases from J, the gap between germline ends came to 7 bases. The CDR3 region has the DNA TGCAGTGCTAGCGCCCGGGAGACCCAGTACTTC. It is translated as CSASARETQYF.

The chain combines TRBV6-5 with TRBJ1-6; no clear D gene. Germline values: CDR1 MNHEY, CDR2 SVGAGI. Trimming took off 4 bases at V and 9 bases at J, with 19 bases between the two ends. This CDR3 is 16 amino acids long. CDR3 protein: CASSSERTGGSSPLHF. The CDR3 region has the DNA TGTGCCAGCAGTTCTGAAAGGACGGGCGGGAGTTCACCCCTCCACTTT.

V is TRBV9 and J is TRBJ2-3, with 11 bases fitting TRBD2. Germline V CDR1 and CDR2: SGDLS, YYNGEE. The CDR3 runs 15 residues. Losses at the gene ends were 4 bases for V and 6 bases for J; bases not matched to a gene: 7. The CDR3 spells CASSSRLAGLDTQYF. The CDR3, as DNA: TGTGCCAGCAGCTCGAGACTAGCGGGATTGGATACGCAGTATTTT. The variable domain in full, completed from reference TRBV9 and TRBJ2-3, reads DSGVTQTPKHLITATGQRVTLRCSPRSGDLSVYWYQQSLDQGLQFLIQYYNGEERAKGNILERFSAQQFPDLHSELNLSSLELGDSALYFCASSSRLAGLDTQYFGPGTRLTVL.

The chain employs TRBV14 and TRBJ2-2, with D possibly TRBD1 on 5 matching bases. Trimming stripped 5 bases from V and 5 bases from J, with 9 bases between. Germline V gives CDR1 SGHDN, CDR2 FVKESK. CDR3 size: 13 residues. CDR3 DNA: TGTGCCAGCAGCTCTCCAGGGACCGGGGAGCTGTTTTTT. Residues: CASSSPGTGELFF.

The rearrangement uses TRBV6-5 and TRBJ1-2; D remains ambiguous. V lost 5 bases to trimming and J lost 5 bases, with 15 bases between them. The germline V gene has CDR1 MNHEY and CDR2 SVGAGI. This CDR3 region has 14 residues. CDR3 sequence reads: CASSPHRFSYGYTF. The CDR3 region has the DNA TGTGCCAGCAGTCCTCACAGATTCTCTTATGGCTACACCTTC.

The chain is built from TRBV28 and TRBJ1-1; 11 bases are a match to TRBD1. The CDR3 contains 17 residues. CDR1 is MDHEN, CDR2 SYDVKM, per germline. The junction had 4 bases not matched to a gene; V was cut back by 0 bases and J by 1 base. CDR3 sequence (DNA): TGTGCCAGCAGTTTATGGGGGACAGGGGGGCGGAACACTGAAGCTTTCTTT. Protein product: CASSLWGTGGRNTEAFF.

The V call is TRBV28, the J call TRBJ1-1; the D is unclear. Germline CDR1 is MDHEN and CDR2 is SYDVKM. The ends were cut back, 2 bases at V and 4 bases at J, with 14 bases in the middle. This CDR3 region has 15 residues. The CDR3 DNA follows: TGTGCCAGCAGTTTACCCTCCTCCCTCCGCACTGAAGCTTTCTTT. Translation gives CASSLPSSLRTEAFF.

The chain is built from TRBV27 and TRBJ2-7; 8 nucleotides line up with TRBD1. The ends lost 4 bases at V and 5 bases at J; junction bases unmatched: 10. The germline V gene encodes CDR1 MNHEY and CDR2 SMNVEV (reference sequence). The CDR3 loop spans 15 amino acids. The chain's CDR3 is CASSSRGLNPHEQYF. The DNA for the CDR3 is TGTGCCAGCAGTTCCAGGGGGCTCAACCCCCACGAGCAGTACTTC.

The chain carries TRBV27 and TRBJ1-5; D is unclear. CDR1 is MNHEY and CDR2 is SMNVEV in the germline V gene (reference sequence). The CDR3 contains 14 residues. The V end lost 5 bases, the J end lost 0 bases, and 8 bases lay between the germline ends. Here the CDR3 reads CASSLYYSNQPQHF. The CDR3 DNA is TGTGCCAGCAGTCTATATTATAGCAATCAGCCCCAGCATTTT.

This clone was seen once. V usage is TRBV5-1 and J usage is TRBJ1-6, with D possibly being TRBD1 (5 bases). The length of the CDR3 is 17 residues. CDR1 is SGHRS, CDR2 YFSETQ, per germline. V lost 2 bases and J lost 8, with 20 bases in between. CDR3 DNA sequence: TGCGCCAGCAGCTTAGTAGGCAGGGAAAGGCCCGATTCACCCCTCCACTTT. Translating it yields CASSLVGRERPDSPLHF.

The genes are TRBV7-2 and TRBJ2-3, with D unresolved. Germline V CDR1 and CDR2: SGHTA, FQGNSA. V dropped 8 bases and J dropped 7 bases, with 19 bases sitting between them. The CDR3 totals 14 residues. CDR3 residues: CASLQSGPANTQYF. The CDR3 DNA is TGTGCCAGCCTACAAAGTGGGCCCGCGAATACGCAGTATTTT.